This record covers a single T cell receptor beta chain. Original analysis: It was from reference gene primer amplification that nucleated cell counts were estimated. The data were produced by immunoSEQ multiplex PCR, yet TCRdb's version contains in-frame clones alone and is incomplete. The V and J calls and clone size are taken from that table; D and trimming were inferred from the DNA. The sample includes fewer than 350,000 clones, over 75% of them seen just once. The data originate from a study of blood T cell repertoires in COVID-19. Study at large: Whether acute or convalescent, the COVID-19 samples came from the United States, Italy and Spain. Sample material is recorded as cDNA or gDNA derived from T cells, B-cell-depleted T cells, or PBMCs.

With V trimmed by 2 bases and J by 5 bases, 7 bases remained unmatched. Germline-derived CDR1 and CDR2 are SGHTA and FQGTGA. The CDR3 consists of 15 residues. Seattle cases were enrolled at active infection and followed longitudinally. The chain has TRBV7-3 and TRBJ2-5, with 8 positions matching TRBD2. This clonotype originated in a woman in her twenties or thirties with COVID-19, enrolled during active disease. The sample comprised peripheral blood. The CDR3 region is CASSLGREVRETQYF. The DNA of the CDR3 is TGTGCCAGCAGCTTAGGGCGGGAGGTCCGGGAGACCCAGTACTTC. Combining the CDR3 with reference TRBV7-3 and TRBJ2-5 gives the whole variable domain GAGVSQTPSNKVTEKGKYVELRCDPISGHTALYWYRQSLGQGPEFLIYFQGTGAADDSGLPNDRFFAVRPEGSVSTLKIQRTERGDSAVYLCASSLGREVRETQYFGPGTRLLVL.